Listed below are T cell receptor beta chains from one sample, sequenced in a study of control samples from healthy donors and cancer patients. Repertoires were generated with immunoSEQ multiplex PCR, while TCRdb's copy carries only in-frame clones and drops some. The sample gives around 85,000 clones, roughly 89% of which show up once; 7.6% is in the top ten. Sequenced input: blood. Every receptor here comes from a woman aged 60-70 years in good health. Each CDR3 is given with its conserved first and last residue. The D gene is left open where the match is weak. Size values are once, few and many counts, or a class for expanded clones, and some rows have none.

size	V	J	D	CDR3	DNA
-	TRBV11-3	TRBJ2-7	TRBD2	CASSYHSGGPTYEQYF	TGTGCCAGCAGCTACCATAGCGGGGGGCCAACCTACGAGCAGTACTTC
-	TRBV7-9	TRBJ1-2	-	CASSLGATYGYTF	TGTGCCAGCAGCTTAGGGGCGACCTATGGCTACACCTTC
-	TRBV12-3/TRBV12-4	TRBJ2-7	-	CASSKGAGEQYF	TGTGCCAGCAGTAAGGGGGCGGGGGAGCAGTACTTC
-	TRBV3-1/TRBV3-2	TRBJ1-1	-	CASSQQDSTEAFF	TGTGCCAGCAGCCAACAGGATAGCACTGAAGCTTTCTTT
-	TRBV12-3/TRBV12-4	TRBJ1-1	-	CASSLIIGTEAFF	TGTGCCAGCAGTTTGATCATCGGGACTGAAGCTTTCTTT
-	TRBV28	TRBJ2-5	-	CASSLSRAAETQYF	TGTGCCAGCAGTTTATCGCGGGCCGCAGAGACCCAGTACTTC
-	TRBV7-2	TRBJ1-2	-	CASSLDGGQYRGYTF	TGTGCCAGCAGCTTAGATGGGGGGCAGTATCGTGGCTACACCTTC
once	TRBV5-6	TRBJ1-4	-	CASSLVGLTTNEKLFF	TGTGCCAGCAGCTTGGTGGGCCTTACAACTAATGAAAAACTGTTTTTT
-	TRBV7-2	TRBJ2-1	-	CASSLLRDLSSYNEQFF	TGTGCCAGCAGCTTGCTCAGGGATTTAAGCTCCTACAATGAGCAGTTCTTC
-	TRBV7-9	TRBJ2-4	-	CASSLAVRTKNIQYF	TGTGCCAGCAGCTTAGCAGTCCGGACTAAAAACATTCAGTACTTC
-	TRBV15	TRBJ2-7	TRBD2	CATSRDLGGVTYEQYF	TGTGCCACCAGCAGAGATCTTGGGGGGGTAACCTACGAGCAGTACTTC
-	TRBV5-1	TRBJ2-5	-	CASSLVGSQETQYF	TGCGCCAGCAGCTTGGTAGGCAGTCAAGAGACCCAGTACTTC
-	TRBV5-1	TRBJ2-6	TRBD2	CASSPWGLAGGSGANVLTF	TGCGCCAGCAGCCCCTGGGGACTAGCGGGGGGGAGTGGGGCCAACGTCCTGACTTTC
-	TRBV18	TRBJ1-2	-	CASSPDSPIWMF	TGTGCCAGCTCACCAGACAGCCCGATATGGATGTTC
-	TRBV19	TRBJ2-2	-	CASRWRENTGELFF	TGTGCCAGTCGGTGGAGGGAGAACACCGGGGAGCTGTTTTTT
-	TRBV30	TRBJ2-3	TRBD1	CAWSVTGVEDTQYF	TGTGCCTGGAGTGTGACAGGGGTTGAAGATACGCAGTATTTT
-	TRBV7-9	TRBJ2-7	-	CASSLVNGGYEQYF	TGTGCCAGCAGCTTAGTTAACGGAGGCTACGAGCAGTACTTC
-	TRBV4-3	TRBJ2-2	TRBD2	CASSQDSPGLAGHGELFF	TGCGCCAGCAGCCAAGATAGTCCCGGACTAGCGGGACACGGGGAGCTGTTTTTT
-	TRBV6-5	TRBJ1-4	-	CASRALGSNEKLFF	TGTGCCAGCAGGGCTCTGGGGTCTAATGAAAAACTGTTTTTT
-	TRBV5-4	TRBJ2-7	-	CASSLGGSGIYSGEQYF	TGTGCCAGCAGCTTGGGTGGTAGCGGAATATACTCGGGCGAGCAGTACTTC
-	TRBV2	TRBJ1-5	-	CASRGDQPQHF	TGTGCCAGCAGGGGGGATCAGCCCCAGCATTTT
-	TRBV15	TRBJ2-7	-	CATSRDRGEQYF	TGTGCCACCAGCAGAGATAGGGGCGAGCAGTACTTC
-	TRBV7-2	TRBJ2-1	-	CASSLAWGNEQFF	TGTGCCAGCAGCTTAGCATGGGGAAATGAGCAGTTCTTC
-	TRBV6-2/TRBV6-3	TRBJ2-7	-	CASSSQRDEQYF	TGTGCCAGCAGTTCCCAAAGAGACGAGCAGTACTTC
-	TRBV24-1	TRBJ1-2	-	CATSGADSAYGYTF	TGTGCCACCAGTGGGGCGGACAGTGCCTATGGCTACACCTTC
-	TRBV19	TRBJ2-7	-	CASSIAGGQSEQYF	TGTGCCAGTAGTATAGCGGGCGGACAGAGCGAGCAGTACTTC
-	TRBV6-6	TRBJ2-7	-	CASSLGYGGPSYEQYF	TGTGCCAGCAGTCTCGGATACGGGGGCCCTTCCTACGAGCAGTACTTC
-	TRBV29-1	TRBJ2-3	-	CSVRQGLADTQYF	TGCAGCGTGCGCCAGGGGCTCGCAGATACGCAGTATTTT